This record looks at one T cell receptor beta chain sequence and its context. Here immunoSEQ multiplex PCR was the method, and the copy in TCRdb shows in-frame clones only, minus some. The repertoire holds about 350,000 clones, with 85% to 90% as singletons. The entry originates in a study of blood T cell repertoires in COVID-19. Trimming cost V 3 bases and J 4 bases, with 9 bases left between them. Germline V CDR1 and CDR2: MNHNS, SASEGT. The CDR3 is 13 residues long. Those enrolled, adults aged roughly 18 to 100 years, came from 24 US areas. The chain recombines TRBV6-1 with TRBJ1-1, with D possibly being TRBD1 (5 bases). Sample: PBMCs or T cells enriched from blood (not recorded which). This clonotype originated in a woman aged 30 to 39 who had been exposed to COVID-19. The CDR3, as DNA: TGTGCCAGCAGTGAGGGTGGGGCCACTGAAGCTTTCTTT. This gives the protein CASSEGGATEAFF.